The 7 T cell receptor beta chains listed next were all sequenced from one sample in a study of T cell responses to AZD1222 COVID-19 vaccine. The table came from immunoSEQ multiplex PCR; TCRdb's copy has only in-frame clones and leaves some out. The table includes roughly 130,000 clones, 80% to 90% detected once. Material: peripheral blood, obtained on day 0 of AZD1222 vaccination. The receptors derive from an adult in good health.

The genes are TRBV5-4 and TRBJ2-5; either TRBD1 or TRBD2 may supply D (5 bases each). Germline V gene sequence: CDR1 SGHNT, CDR2 YYREEE (reference sequence). The V gene lost 2 bases and the J gene lost 8 bases, with 16 bases spanning the gap. CDR3 length equals 14 residues. The CDR3, as DNA: TGTGCCAGCAGCTTCGGGGCCTCCCCAGAAACCCAGTACTTC. Its translation is CASSFGASPETQYF. Combining the CDR3 with reference TRBV5-4 and TRBJ2-5 gives the whole variable domain ETGVTQSPTHLIKTRGQQVTLRCSSQSGHNTVSWYQQALGQGPQFIFQYYREEENGRGNFPPRFSGLQFPNYSSELNVNALELDDSALYLCASSFGASPETQYFGPGTRLLVL.

The chain has TRBV6-2 or TRBV6-3 and TRBJ1-2; possibly TRBD1 for D (5 bases). Trimming removed 0 bases from V and 2 bases from J, with 7 bases in between. Germline V lookup: CDR1 MNHEY, CDR2 SVGEGT. The CDR3 loop spans 14 amino acids. For the CDR3, the DNA is TGTGCCAGCAGTTACTCAGGACACAACTATGGCTACACCTTC. Protein product: CASSYSGHNYGYTF.

The CDR3 nucleotides are TGCAGCGTTGGACTTGGACAGCCTAAAAACATTCAGTACTTC. This sequence encodes CSVGLGQPKNIQYF. The chain employs TRBV29-1 and TRBJ2-4; a weak D match, TRBD1 (6 bases). Germline CDR1 is SQVTM and CDR2 is ANQGSEA. V was clipped by 4 bases and J by 4 bases, with 14 bases between them. This CDR3 spans 14 amino acids.

The chain recombines TRBV14 with TRBJ2-1; perhaps TRBD2 as D (5 bases). The CDR3 is made up of 16 amino acids. The germline V gene encodes CDR1 SGHDN and CDR2 FVKESK. V shed 4 bases and J shed 0 bases, with 13 bases lying between them. CDR3 in DNA: TGTGCCAGCAGCCCTCGACTATCCAGCTCCTACAATGAGCAGTTCTTC. It yields the protein CASSPRLSSSYNEQFF. Supplemented by reference TRBV14 and TRBJ2-1, the full variable domain reads EAGVTQFPSHSVIEKGQTVTLRCDPISGHDNLYWYRRVMGKEIKFLLHFVKESKQDESGMPNNRFLAERTGGTYSTLKVQPAELEDSGVYFCASSPRLSSSYNEQFFGPGTRLTVL.

The rearrangement joins TRBV28 to TRBJ1-5; a weak D match, TRBD1 (5 bases). V lost 11 bases to trimming and J lost 0 bases, with 14 bases between them. The CDR3 spans 14 residues. The germline V gene encodes CDR1 MDHEN and CDR2 SYDVKM. CDR3 residues: CASQYGGSNQPQHF. CDR3 in DNA: TGTGCCTCTCAATATGGGGGTAGCAATCAGCCCCAGCATTTT.

The genes are TRBV4-2 and TRBJ2-1; the D gene is possibly TRBD2 (6 bases). The CDR3 length is 20 residues. With 0 bases removed from V and 0 bases from J, the gap between germline ends came to 21 bases. In germline, CDR1 is LGHNA, CDR2 YNFKEQ. CDR3 DNA sequence: TGTGCCAGCAGCCAAGATCCCGGGGGTCGGGGCAGGGTCTCCTACAATGAGCAGTTCTTC. Encoded protein: CASSQDPGGRGRVSYNEQFF.

The chain is built from TRBV9 and TRBJ1-1; D is unresolved. Germline V gene lookup returns CDR1 SGDLS and CDR2 YYNGEE. V lost 4 bases and J 5 bases, leaving 18 bases between the germline ends. The CDR3 consists of 15 residues. CDR3 region: CASSPGGKGGTEAFF. CDR3 DNA: TGTGCCAGCAGCCCAGGAGGGAAGGGAGGGACTGAAGCTTTCTTT.